The TCR beta chain under discussion was sequenced for a study of blood T cell repertoires in COVID-19. Across the whole study: The origin of the acute and convalescent COVID-19 samples was the United States, Italy and Spain. T cells, B-cell-depleted T cells, or PBMCs supplied cDNA or gDNA.

Study processing details: Counts of nucleated cells, estimated from reference gene primer amplification, were obtained. The table came from immunoSEQ multiplex PCR; TCRdb's copy has only in-frame clones and leaves some out. That table is the source of V, J and clone size, and D and trimming were worked out from the DNA. Counted here are under 200,000 clones, 79% occurring once; the ten biggest clones make up 15% to 20%. The CDR3 is 15 residues long. The V and J ends lost 5 bases and 3 bases respectively, with 14 bases between them. Germline V gives CDR1 SGHAT, CDR2 FQNNGV. The sample taken for sequencing was peripheral blood. This TCR derives from a man aged 55-75 years with active or convalescent COVID-19. The chain uses TRBV11-2 and TRBJ2-1; TRBD1 might be the D (5 bases). The CDR3 DNA sequence: TGTGCCAGCAGCCCAACAGGATCCCTCTACAATGAGCAGTTCTTC. Amino acid sequence: CASSPTGSLYNEQFF.